This TCR beta chain was retrieved from a study of blood T cell repertoires in COVID-19. Germline V lookup: CDR1 SGHRS, CDR2 YFSETQ. The CDR3 has 15 amino acids. With 5 bases clipped from V and 4 bases from J, the junction kept 9 bases outside the gene matches. Sequenced by immunoSEQ multiplex PCR; TCRdb stores in-frame clones only, minus some. The data contain about 100,000 clones, roughly 90% of them seen just once; the ten biggest clones take up roughly 1.9%. This TCR was sampled from a man aged 50 to 59 with active COVID-19. The chain couples TRBV5-1 to TRBJ2-1; 7 bases match TRBD1. The specimen was peripheral blood. The CDR3 is CASSTSGTEYNEQFF. The CDR3 coding sequence is TGCGCCAGCAGTACCTCCGGGACAGAATACAATGAGCAGTTCTTC.